Presented here are 20 T cell receptor beta chains from one specimen sequenced in a study of blood T cell repertoires in COVID-19. Produced via immunoSEQ multiplex PCR; TCRdb's table is partial and in-frame only. The data contain more than 70,000 clones, around four fifths of them singletons. Material: peripheral blood. The receptors here all came from a human donor in a cohort sampled during active COVID-19.

The chain joins TRBV29-1 to TRBJ1-2, with 7 bases matching TRBD1. The CDR3 loop spans 12 amino acids. Per the germline V gene, CDR1 is SQVTM and CDR2 is ANQGSEA. Trimming removed 4 bases from V and 5 bases from J; junction bases left unmatched: 4. CDR3 sequence reads: CSVGQGVYGYTF. CDR3 in DNA: TGCAGCGTTGGGCAGGGGGTATATGGCTACACCTTC.

The chain uses TRBV5-1 and TRBJ1-1; TRBD1 aligns across 12 bases. The CDR3 has 17 amino acids. CDR1 SGHRS and CDR2 YFSETQ come from the germline V gene. V was clipped by 0 bases and J by 4 bases; unmatched bases: 7. The CDR3: CASSLEGTGGPSTEAFF. The CDR3 nucleotides are TGCGCCAGCAGCTTGGAAGGGACAGGGGGCCCCAGCACTGAAGCTTTCTTT.

This clone has only a few counts. This chain links TRBV18 with TRBJ1-1, with 12 bases that match TRBD1. The junction had 1 base not matched to a gene; V was cut back by 2 bases and J by 3 bases. This CDR3 has 15 amino acids. Germline V gives CDR1 KGHSH, CDR2 LQKENI. This CDR3 reads CASSPGDRGHTEAFF. As DNA, the CDR3 is TGTGCCAGCTCACCAGGGGACAGGGGGCACACTGAAGCTTTCTTT.

The chain couples TRBV6-5 to TRBJ1-2; no clear D gene. CDR3 length: 13 residues. Trimming took 7 bases from V and 5 from J, leaving 14 bases between them. CDR1 and CDR2 (germline): MNHEY, SVGAGI. CDR3 amino acids: CASTPTVLYGYTF. Here the CDR3 DNA reads TGTGCCAGCACACCAACAGTTCTATATGGCTACACCTTC.

The V call is TRBV14, the J call TRBJ1-1; no definite D call. The CDR3 loop spans 13 amino acids. The V gene lost 3 bases and the J gene lost 3 bases, with 8 bases spanning the gap. Germline values: CDR1 SGHDN, CDR2 FVKESK. CDR3 amino acids: CASSQTIYTEAFF. In nucleotides, the CDR3 is TGTGCCAGCAGCCAGACTATATACACTGAAGCTTTCTTT. Full variable domain (remainder filled in from reference TRBV14 and TRBJ1-1): EAGVTQFPSHSVIEKGQTVTLRCDPISGHDNLYWYRRVMGKEIKFLLHFVKESKQDESGMPNNRFLAERTGGTYSTLKVQPAELEDSGVYFCASSQTIYTEAFFGQGTRLTVV.

This chain uses TRBV4-2 with TRBJ2-5; 15 bases line up with TRBD2. Germline loops: CDR1 LGHNA, CDR2 YNFKEQ. After removal of 4 bases from V and 5 bases from J, the junction contained 5 bases not matched to a gene. The CDR3 totals 16 residues. CDR3 DNA sequence: TGTGCCAGCAGCCCCGGACTAGCGGGGGGGCTGGAGACCCAGTACTTC. Encoded protein: CASSPGLAGGLETQYF.

The genes are TRBV5-5 and TRBJ2-7, with 7 bases lining up with TRBD1. Trimming took 5 bases from V and 2 from J; bases not matched to a gene: 10. The CDR3 covers 15 residues. Germline CDR1 is SGHKS and CDR2 is YYEKEE (reference sequence). DNA for the CDR3: TGTGCCAGCAGTCCACACGACAGGGAACCCTACGAGCAGTACTTC. Amino acid sequence: CASSPHDREPYEQYF.

The V and J genes are TRBV9 and TRBJ2-2, with D tentatively TRBD2 (6 bases). Germline CDR1 and CDR2: SGDLS and YYNGEE. Trimming cost V 0 bases and J 1 base, with 13 bases left between them. The length of the CDR3 is 17 residues. The CDR3 reads CASSVAMVGGNTGELFF. CDR3 nucleotides: TGTGCCAGCAGCGTAGCGATGGTCGGGGGGAACACCGGGGAGCTGTTTTTT. The full variable domain, completed using reference TRBV9 and TRBJ2-2, is DSGVTQTPKHLITATGQRVTLRCSPRSGDLSVYWYQQSLDQGLQFLIQYYNGEERAKGNILERFSAQQFPDLHSELNLSSLELGDSALYFCASSVAMVGGNTGELFFGEGSRLTVL.

The V gene is TRBV15, the J gene TRBJ1-1, with unresolved D. CDR1 LNHNV and CDR2 YYDKDF come from the germline V gene (reference sequence). Trimming left V 0 bases short and J 10 bases short, with 12 bases between. The CDR3 has 13 residues. CDR3 nucleotide sequence: TGTGCCACCAGCAGAGATGTGCCCCTGAGAGCTTTCTTT. It translates to CATSRDVPLRAFF.

This clone was seen just once. J is TRBJ2-5 and V is TRBV9; TRBD1 matches at 9 bases. Per the germline V gene, CDR1 is SGDLS and CDR2 is YYNGEE. The CDR3 contains 17 residues. Trimming took 0 bases from V and 3 from J; bases not matched to a gene: 9. The DNA for the CDR3 is TGTGCCAGCAGCGTAGAGGTGACGACAGGGGGAGAAGAGACCCAGTACTTC. Its translation: CASSVEVTTGGEETQYF. The full variable domain, its missing parts supplied by reference TRBV9 and TRBJ2-5, is DSGVTQTPKHLITATGQRVTLRCSPRSGDLSVYWYQQSLDQGLQFLIQYYNGEERAKGNILERFSAQQFPDLHSELNLSSLELGDSALYFCASSVEVTTGGEETQYFGPGTRLLVL.

CDR3: CASSPGTGKAYEQYF. CDR3 sequence (DNA): TGTGCCAGCAGCCCTGGGACAGGGAAAGCCTACGAGCAGTACTTC. V usage is TRBV7-9 and J usage is TRBJ2-7, with 9 bases lining up with TRBD1. Germline V CDR1 and CDR2: SEHNR, FQNEAQ (reference sequence). The CDR3 covers 15 residues. The V and J ends lost 5 bases and 2 bases, in that order; junction bases with no gene match: 7.

The chain recombines TRBV30 with TRBJ2-1; possible D gene TRBD1, 6 bases. There are 13 residues in the CDR3. Trimming stripped 1 base from V and 7 bases from J, with 11 bases between. Germline lookup yields CDR1 GTSNPN and CDR2 SVGIG (reference sequence). The CDR3 bases are TGTGCCTGGAGTGACAGGGTTGGAAATGAGCAGTTCTTC. Protein product: CAWSDRVGNEQFF.

The rearrangement uses TRBV18 and TRBJ1-5; D may be TRBD1 (5 bases). The CDR3 extends over 15 amino acids. V lost 3 bases to trimming and J lost 0 bases, with 9 bases between them. Germline CDR1 is KGHSH and CDR2 is LQKENI. CDR3 residues: CASSPGGYSNQPQHF. In nucleotides, the CDR3 is TGTGCCAGCTCACCCGGGGGATATAGCAATCAGCCCCAGCATTTT.

The CDR3 coding sequence is TGTGCCAGCAGTTACTCCAAGGACAGGGAGGGCGGCTACACCTTC. It translates to CASSYSKDREGGYTF. V and J are TRBV6-6 and TRBJ1-2; 8 bases match TRBD1. The length of the CDR3 is 15 residues. With 0 bases clipped from V and 8 bases from J, the junction kept 8 bases outside the gene matches. The germline CDR1 and CDR2 sequences are MNHNY and SVGAGI (reference sequence).

The gene calls are TRBV18 and TRBJ1-2; TRBD1 matches 8 bases. The length of the CDR3 is 16 residues. Germline V CDR1 and CDR2: KGHSH, LQKENI. Trimming removed 3 bases from V and 4 bases from J; junction bases left unmatched: 10. In DNA form, the CDR3 reads TGTGCCAGCTCACCCGTACCAGGACAGGGTAGCTATGGCTACACCTTC. It yields the protein CASSPVPGQGSYGYTF.

This chain connects TRBV4-1 to TRBJ1-4, with a weak D call TRBD1 (5 bases). Trimming cost V 2 bases and J 3 bases, with 10 bases left between them. The CDR3 is made up of 15 amino acids. Germline assignment: CDR1 MGHRA and CDR2 YSYEKL. The CDR3 DNA sequence: TGCGCCAGCAGCCAACAAGGAGGGGCTAATGAAAAACTGTTTTTT. Amino acid sequence: CASSQQGGANEKLFF.

This clone occurred once. The rearrangement links TRBV11-2 to TRBJ1-2; maybe TRBD1 (5 bases). This CDR3 has 15 residues. CDR1 SGHAT and CDR2 FQNNGV come from the germline V gene. V lost 1 base, J lost 5 bases, and 14 bases lay in between. The CDR3 loop reads CASSLVAGRIYGYTF. The CDR3 nucleotides read TGTGCCAGCAGCTTAGTCGCAGGGCGTATTTATGGCTACACCTTC.

This clone was observed once. The chain carries TRBV25-1 and TRBJ2-1; 7 bases align to TRBD2. CDR1 and CDR2 (germline): MGHDK, SYGVNS. V lost 2 bases to trimming and J lost 7 bases; unmatched junction nucleotides: 5. The CDR3 length is 14 residues. The CDR3 sequence is CASSEMGGGNEQFF. CDR3 bases: TGTGCCAGCAGTGAAATGGGGGGAGGGAATGAGCAGTTCTTC. The entire variable domain, with the rest obtained from reference TRBV25-1 and TRBJ2-1, is as follows: EADIYQTPRYLVIGTGKKITLECSQTMGHDKMYWYQQDPGMELHLIHYSYGVNSTEKGDLSSESTVSRIRTEHFPLTLESARPSHTSQYLCASSEMGGGNEQFFGPGTRLTVL.

The V gene is TRBV4-2, the J gene TRBJ2-3; TRBD2 matches at 10 bases. With V trimmed by 4 bases and J by 2 bases, 9 bases remained unmatched. There are 17 residues in the CDR3. Germline V gives CDR1 LGHNA, CDR2 YNFKEQ. The CDR3 is CASSPRGSGGPTDTQYF. CDR3 DNA sequence: TGTGCCAGCAGCCCGAGGGGTAGCGGGGGGCCCACAGATACGCAGTATTTT.

The rearrangement joins TRBV5-1 to TRBJ2-1; 9 nucleotides match TRBD1. The CDR3 is 15 amino acids. Germline V gives CDR1 SGHRS, CDR2 YFSETQ. The V gene end was trimmed by 0 bases and the J gene end by 15 bases; junction bases not matched to a gene: 13. Here the CDR3 reads CASSLDAGTGLGTFF. CDR3 nucleotides: TGCGCCAGCAGCTTGGATGCCGGGACAGGGTTAGGTACGTTCTTC.